One sample yielded the 31 T cell receptor beta chains listed below, sequenced in a study of T-cell memory formation after mild COVID-19. TCRdb reanalysed the 5' RACE reads using MiXCR and keeps one entry per CDR3 protein. The data show about 440,000 distinct CDR3 sequences, with about 20% seen just once and around 8% held by the top ten. The specimen sequenced was PBMCs or a T cell subset sorted from them (not recorded which). The receptors were gathered from an adult woman who had mild COVID-19 (a few samples of this study predate the infection). Cell type and time point are not known.

This clonotype was seen only a few times. The rearrangement links TRBV7-9 to TRBJ1-4; 9 positions match TRBD1. CDR3 length: 15 amino acids. V gave up 0 bases and J gave up 4 bases; unmatched junction bases: 0. CDR1 is SEHNR, CDR2 FQNEAQ, per germline (reference sequence). In DNA form, the CDR3 reads TGTGCCAGCAGCTTAGCGGGACAGGGTAATGAAAAACTGTTTTTT. Its translation is CASSLAGQGNEKLFF.

This clonotype was seen a few times. This chain links TRBV7-9 with TRBJ2-1; D may correspond to TRBD1 or TRBD2 (5 bases each). Germline-derived CDR1 and CDR2 are SEHNR and FQNEAQ (reference sequence). The CDR3 spans 18 residues. V lost 3 bases and J 2 bases, leaving 20 bases between the germline ends. CDR3 DNA sequence: TGTGCCAGCAGCTTTTCGGGACCGGGTCCCACGACCTACAATGAGCAGTTCTTC. It is translated as CASSFSGPGPTTYNEQFF.

V and J are TRBV30 and TRBJ2-2; 9 bases align to TRBD1. After removal of 2 bases from V and 2 bases from J, the junction contained 6 bases not matched to a gene. The germline CDR1 and CDR2 sequences are GTSNPN and SVGIG (reference sequence). CDR3 length: 16 residues. The CDR3 spells CAWSPPGQGNTGELFF. CDR3 nucleotide sequence: TGTGCCTGGAGTCCACCGGGACAGGGCAACACCGGGGAGCTGTTTTTT.

The J gene is TRBJ1-2, the V gene TRBV12-3 or TRBV12-4; no definite D call. The V gene lost 3 bases and the J gene lost 4 bases, with 6 bases spanning the gap. CDR3 length: 12 residues. CDR3 DNA sequence: TGTGCCAGCAGTTTGGCACCCTATGGCTACACCTTC. Amino acids: CASSLAPYGYTF.

CDR3 nucleotide sequence: TGTGCCAGTACAGAAACCCGGGCTGGGACCGGGGAGCTGTTTTTT. Encoded protein: CASTETRAGTGELFF. The chain joins TRBV19 to TRBJ2-2, with no clear D. V was pared by 7 bases and J by 5 bases, with 17 bases between. The CDR3 is 15 residues long. CDR1 is LNHDA, CDR2 SQIVND, per germline (reference sequence).

The chain combines TRBV20-1 with TRBJ2-7; D gene ambiguous. CDR1 and CDR2 from the germline V gene are DFQATT and SNEGSKA (reference sequence). The V gene lost 4 bases and the J gene lost 0 bases, with 10 bases spanning the gap. The CDR3 covers 13 residues. CDR3 sequence reads: CSAIYRSSYEQYF. DNA for the CDR3: TGCAGTGCTATTTATCGGTCCTCCTACGAGCAGTACTTC.

This clonotype turned up a few times. V gene TRBV29-1 combines with J gene TRBJ2-2; TRBD2 agrees at 7 bases. This CDR3 has 15 amino acids. Germline CDR1 and CDR2: SQVTM and ANQGSEA. Losses at the gene ends were 3 bases for V and 3 bases for J; bases not matched to a gene: 7. The CDR3 coding sequence is TGCAGCGTTGAGGACTGGGAGGGAGACACCGGGGAGCTGTTTTTT. This codes for CSVEDWEGDTGELFF.

CDR3 DNA sequence: TGTGCCTGGAGAAGGCGGGGCAGCACAGATACGCAGTATTTT. Translated: CAWRRRGSTDTQYF. The chain joins TRBV30 to TRBJ2-3, with D possibly matching TRBD2 (6 bases). Looked up from germline, CDR1 is GTSNPN and CDR2 is SVGIG (reference sequence). V was trimmed by 3 bases and J by 0 bases, leaving 10 bases between them. The CDR3 loop spans 14 amino acids.

This sequence joins TRBV15 and TRBJ2-1; 8 bases align to TRBD2. Germline values: CDR1 LNHNV, CDR2 YYDKDF (reference sequence). This CDR3 contains 15 residues. Trimming cost V 5 bases and J 8 bases; bases outside gene matches: 11. The DNA of the CDR3 is TGTGCCACCAGCTGGGAATGGGCGGGAGGTGATGAGCAGTTCTTC. Protein: CATSWEWAGGDEQFF. The full variable domain, its missing parts supplied by reference TRBV15 and TRBJ2-1, is DAMVIQNPRYQVTQFGKPVTLSCSQTLNHNVMYWYQQKSSQAPKLLFHYYDKDFNNEADTPDNFQSRRPNTSFCFLDIRSPGLGDTAMYLCATSWEWAGGDEQFFGPGTRLTVL.

V is TRBV24-1 and J is TRBJ2-5; possible D gene TRBD2, 6 bases. The V and J ends lost 3 bases and 7 bases respectively, with 8 bases between them. Germline CDR1 is KGHDR and CDR2 is SFDVKD. The CDR3 extends over 12 amino acids. The CDR3 is CATSDLGGTQYF. The DNA of the CDR3 is TGTGCCACCAGTGATCTGGGGGGGACCCAGTACTTC.

The rearrangement joins TRBV6-5 to TRBJ1-1; perhaps TRBD1 as D (5 bases). The CDR3 has 14 amino acids. Germline V gene sequence: CDR1 MNHEY, CDR2 SVGAGI. The V gene lost 6 bases and the J gene lost 1 base, with 12 bases spanning the gap. CDR3 sequence: CASRDGAWNTEAFF. The CDR3 region has the DNA TGTGCCAGCAGGGACGGGGCCTGGAACACTGAAGCTTTCTTT.

The genes are TRBV20-1 and TRBJ2-3; 12 bases are a match to TRBD2. V trimming: 0 bases; J trimming: 0 bases; junction bases outside the gene matches: 16. There are 21 residues in the CDR3. CDR1 and CDR2 from the germline V gene are DFQATT and SNEGSKA (reference sequence). CDR3 protein: CSARDLSGTSGWGTSTDTQYF. The CDR3 coding sequence is TGCAGTGCTAGAGATCTAAGTGGGACTAGCGGGTGGGGCACTAGCACAGATACGCAGTATTTT.

This clonotype occurred a few times. The CDR3 loop is CASSPGADEETQYF. CDR3 sequence (DNA): TGCGCCAGCAGCCCCGGGGCTGATGAAGAGACCCAGTACTTC. V gene TRBV5-1 combines with J gene TRBJ2-5; tentatively, D is TRBD1 or TRBD2 (5 bases each). Trimming took off 4 bases at V and 3 bases at J, with 13 bases between the two ends. This CDR3 is built from 14 residues. CDR1 is SGHRS and CDR2 is YFSETQ in the germline V gene.

The CDR3 spells CASSLETGSSGYGYTF. The CDR3 DNA follows: TGTGCCAGCAGCTTAGAGACGGGTAGTTCGGGCTATGGCTACACCTTC. The J gene is TRBJ1-2, the V gene TRBV13; D remains unclear. The CDR3 is made up of 16 amino acids. With 1 base removed from V and 4 bases from J, the gap between germline ends came to 16 bases. The germline V gene encodes CDR1 PRHDT and CDR2 FYEKMQ (reference sequence).

This sequence joins TRBV11-2 and TRBJ2-5; D possibly corresponds to TRBD1 (6 bases). There are 13 residues in the CDR3. V was shortened by 1 base and J by 7 bases, with 10 bases between the two germline ends. Germline V lookup: CDR1 SGHAT, CDR2 FQNNGV. CDR3 nucleotides: TGTGCCAGCAGCTTAGGGGGGCAGGGGACCCAGTACTTC. It encodes CASSLGGQGTQYF.

The chain carries TRBV19 and TRBJ2-7; 9 nucleotides agree with TRBD1. The CDR3 is made up of 17 amino acids. J lost 2 bases, V lost 5 bases, and 13 bases had no gene match. Germline-derived CDR1 and CDR2 are LNHDA and SQIVND (reference sequence). The CDR3 loop is CASSGSITGQGTYEQYF. In DNA, the CDR3 is TGTGCCAGTAGTGGATCTATAACGGGACAGGGAACCTACGAGCAGTACTTC.

V is TRBV7-2 and J is TRBJ2-7; 9 bases map to TRBD2. The V segment lost 1 base and the J segment 6 bases; nucleotides outside the gene matches: 10. The V gene's germline CDR1 is SGHTA and CDR2 FQGNSA. The CDR3 runs to 16 residues. The CDR3 loop reads CASSLGGGGLASEQYF. CDR3 in DNA: TGTGCCAGCAGCTTAGGCGGCGGGGGACTAGCTTCCGAGCAGTACTTC.

CDR3 in DNA: TGTGCCAGCAGTGAAACTCGGACAGCGTATGGCTACACCTTC. Translated, it gives CASSETRTAYGYTF. The chain recombines TRBV6-1 with TRBJ1-2, with D perhaps TRBD1 (6 bases). Deletions cut 2 bases from V and 5 bases from J, with 12 bases between. This CDR3 region has 14 residues. Germline values: CDR1 MNHNS, CDR2 SASEGT.

This clonotype was seen more than once but under ten times. The rearrangement links TRBV5-1 to TRBJ2-3; no clear D gene. This CDR3 contains 13 residues. Germline CDR1 reads SGHRS; CDR2 reads YFSETQ. Trimming pared 6 bases from V and 3 bases from J, leaving 11 bases between. CDR3 nucleotide sequence: TGCGCCAGCAAGAAGGTTATGACAGATACGCAGTATTTT. Its translation: CASKKVMTDTQYF.

This clonotype was counted a few times. The chain links TRBV6-5 to TRBJ2-1, with D unclear. Germline V gives CDR1 MNHEY, CDR2 SVGAGI. Trimming shortened V by 2 bases and J by 5 bases, and 7 bases separated the two germline ends. The CDR3 contains 13 residues. CDR3 sequence reads: CASSYRQNNEQFF. CDR3 in DNA: TGTGCCAGCAGTTACCGACAAAACAATGAGCAGTTCTTC.

The CDR3 is CAISDIGLAGAKASYEQYF. For the CDR3, the DNA is TGTGCCATCAGTGATATCGGACTAGCGGGAGCGAAGGCTTCCTACGAGCAGTACTTC. The V gene is TRBV10-3, the J gene TRBJ2-7, with TRBD2 matching 13 bases. This CDR3 region has 19 residues. V lost 3 bases and J lost 1; bases outside the gene matches: 12. The germline gives CDR1 ENHRY, CDR2 SYGVKD.

Details on this clonotype: At one end, the junction sequence differs from germline, possibly due to a read error. In DNA, the CDR3 is TGTGCCAGTAGTGCCGGACTCCCTGAGCGGTTCTTC. As protein: CASSAGLPERFF. The chain recombines TRBV19 with TRBJ2-1; D possibly corresponds to TRBD2 (5 bases). The CDR3 loop spans 12 amino acids. Germline loops: CDR1 LNHDA, CDR2 SQIVND (reference sequence).

This clonotype was seen a handful of times. V and J are TRBV5-1 and TRBJ2-4, with 8 bases lining up with TRBD1. This CDR3 has 14 residues. The trim removed 0 bases at V and 8 bases at J, leaving 4 bases unmatched. Germline values: CDR1 SGHRS, CDR2 YFSETQ. CDR3 bases: TGCGCCAGCAGCTTGGAACAGGGGGGAGACATTCAGTACTTC. It specifies CASSLEQGGDIQYF.

CDR3 region: CASSPRIIQYF. The CDR3 coding sequence is TGTGCCAGCAGCCCCCGGATCATTCAGTACTTC. The chain combines TRBV9 with TRBJ2-4; no definite D call. The CDR3 loop spans 11 amino acids. V shed 4 bases and J shed 9 bases, with 8 bases lying between them. Germline CDR1 is SGDLS and CDR2 is YYNGEE. Using reference TRBV9 and TRBJ2-4 for the parts outside the CDR3, the full variable domain is DSGVTQTPKHLITATGQRVTLRCSPRSGDLSVYWYQQSLDQGLQFLIQYYNGEERAKGNILERFSAQQFPDLHSELNLSSLELGDSALYFCASSPRIIQYFGAGTRLSVL.

The V call is TRBV15, the J call TRBJ1-5; weak D call: TRBD1 (6 bases). V shed 5 bases and J shed 7 bases, with 18 bases lying between them. The CDR3 consists of 15 residues. The germline V gene has CDR1 LNHNV and CDR2 YYDKDF (reference sequence). CDR3 residues: CATSPRKGVGQPQHF. As DNA, the CDR3 is TGTGCCACCAGCCCCCGTAAGGGGGTTGGCCAGCCCCAGCATTTT. The whole variable domain, filled in from reference TRBV15 and TRBJ1-5, reads DAMVIQNPRYQVTQFGKPVTLSCSQTLNHNVMYWYQQKSSQAPKLLFHYYDKDFNNEADTPDNFQSRRPNTSFCFLDIRSPGLGDTAMYLCATSPRKGVGQPQHFGDGTRLSIL.

The chain couples TRBV7-2 to TRBJ2-7; 8 bases map to TRBD1. CDR3 length equals 14 residues. The germline CDR1 and CDR2 sequences are SGHTA and FQGNSA. The V and J ends lost 5 bases and 3 bases, in that order; junction bases with no gene match: 6. The CDR3 nucleotides read TGTGCCAGCAGCCCTGACAGGGGAAACTACGAGCAGTACTTC. This codes for CASSPDRGNYEQYF.

The CDR3 region is CASSNQGLLSYEQYF. CDR3 nucleotide sequence: TGTGCCAGCAGTAACCAGGGGCTTCTCTCCTACGAGCAGTACTTC. The chain carries TRBV6-5 and TRBJ2-7; a weak D match, TRBD1 (6 bases). Trimming shortened V by 5 bases and J by 0 bases, and 14 bases separated the two germline ends. The CDR3 has 15 amino acids. In germline, CDR1 is MNHEY, CDR2 SVGAGI.

The J gene is TRBJ2-1, the V gene TRBV24-1; 8 bases align to TRBD2. This CDR3 has 18 residues. With 6 bases clipped from V and 6 bases from J, the junction kept 18 bases outside the gene matches. The germline CDR1 and CDR2 sequences are KGHDR and SFDVKD. CDR3: CATSSPILSGTLGNEQFF. In DNA form, the CDR3 reads TGTGCCACCAGTTCTCCTATCCTTAGCGGGACCTTAGGCAATGAGCAGTTCTTC.

This chain uses TRBV15 with TRBJ2-7; D ambiguous. There are 13 residues in the CDR3. The germline V gene encodes CDR1 LNHNV and CDR2 YYDKDF (reference sequence). The V end was cut by 0 bases, the J end by 4 bases, with 7 bases between. CDR3 sequence (DNA): TGTGCCACCAGCAGAGATAGTTCTTACGAGCAGTACTTC. This translates into CATSRDSSYEQYF.

In this sample, this clonotype turned up a few times. The gene calls are TRBV6-2 or TRBV6-3 and TRBJ2-3; D unclear. CDR1 MNHEY and CDR2 SVGEGT come from the germline V gene. V lost 4 bases and J lost 0, with 11 bases in between. The length of the CDR3 is 15 residues. For the CDR3, the DNA is TGTGCCAGCAGTTGGGCACCTACTAGCACAGATACGCAGTATTTT. The encoded protein is CASSWAPTSTDTQYF.

The J gene is TRBJ2-1, the V gene TRBV5-1; 10 bases match TRBD2. V dropped 2 bases and J dropped 8; count of bases not matched to a gene: 4. The germline V gene encodes CDR1 SGHRS and CDR2 YFSETQ. CDR3 length equals 14 residues. CDR3 amino acids: CASSFRTSGDEQFF. CDR3 bases: TGCGCCAGCAGCTTTAGGACTAGCGGCGATGAGCAGTTCTTC.